This T cell receptor beta chain was sequenced during a study of cytomegalovirus exposure and HLA in healthy donors. J gave up 2 bases and V 6 bases, and 5 bases lay outside the gene matches. Germline CDR1 is SNHLY and CDR2 is FYNNEI. The CDR3 is 14 amino acids. This clone was detected a few times. Both 60 Vbeta primers and 13 Jbeta primers went into the PCR. Per the study methods: A later analysis counted approximately 80 million unique TCR beta chains, 10 million to 12 million shared. Method: immunoSEQ multiplex PCR; TCRdb's copy keeps in-frame clones and lacks some. V, J and clone size reflect that table, while D and trimming were determined from the DNA. This table holds roughly 110,000 clones, around 75% found once.

This sequence originates from a female donor in good health and CMV-seronegative. Sequencing used PBMCs. V gene TRBV2 combines with J gene TRBJ2-3; the match to TRBD2 covers 7 bases. CDR3 coding DNA: TGTGCCAGCAGCGCCGGGACTACCACAGATACGCAGTATTTT. It yields the protein CASSAGTTTDTQYF.